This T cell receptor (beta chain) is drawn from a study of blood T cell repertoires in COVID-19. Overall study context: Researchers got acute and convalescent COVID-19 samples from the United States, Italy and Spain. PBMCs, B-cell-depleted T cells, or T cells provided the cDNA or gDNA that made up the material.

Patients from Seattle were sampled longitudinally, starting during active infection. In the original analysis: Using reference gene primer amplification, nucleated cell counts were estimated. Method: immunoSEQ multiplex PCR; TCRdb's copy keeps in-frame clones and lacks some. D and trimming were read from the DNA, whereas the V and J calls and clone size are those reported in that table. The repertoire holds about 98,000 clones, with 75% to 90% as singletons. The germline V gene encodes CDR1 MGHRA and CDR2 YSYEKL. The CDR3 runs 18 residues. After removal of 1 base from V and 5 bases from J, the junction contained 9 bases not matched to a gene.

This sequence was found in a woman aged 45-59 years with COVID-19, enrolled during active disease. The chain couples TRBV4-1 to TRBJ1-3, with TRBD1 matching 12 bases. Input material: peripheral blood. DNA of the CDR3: TGCGCCAGCAGCCAAGGAAACTGGGACAGGGGGCTCAGAAACACCATATATTTT. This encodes CASSQGNWDRGLRNTIYF.